This entry lists 12 T cell receptor beta chains sequenced from one sample in a study of blood T cells in healthy people across ages (dated by TCRdb to 2014 to 2015). The library was obtained by 5' RACE. The run used an Illumina HiSeq 2500. A second 7 to 11 cycle PCR used a sample-barcoded 5' primer and a J-beta primer mix. TCRdb applied fastp at Q25 and MiXCR to the public reads, then kept only in-frame beta chains. CDR3 protein sequences are deduplicated, and each keeps its most common genes and DNA. The sample yields about 780,000 distinct CDR3 sequences; less than 80% were counted once. The top ten hold roughly a quarter of the sample. Sequencing input: blood. These receptors were taken from a man younger than 40 in good health.

The rearrangement links TRBV6-6 to TRBJ2-3, with 12 nucleotides matching TRBD2. Germline V CDR1 and CDR2: MNHNY, SVGAGI (reference sequence). The CDR3 loop spans 16 amino acids. After removal of 6 bases from V and 2 bases from J, the junction contained 6 bases not matched to a gene. Here the CDR3 DNA reads TGTGCCAGCAGCATAGGACTAGCGGGAAACACAGATACGCAGTATTTT. Residues: CASSIGLAGNTDTQYF.

This clonotype was found a few times. The rearrangement uses TRBV7-2 and TRBJ2-3; 7 nucleotides agree with TRBD1. Trimming at V came to 2 bases and at J to 2 bases, leaving 7 bases not matched to a gene. Per germline, CDR1 SGHTA and CDR2 FQGNSA. CDR3 size: 16 residues. CDR3 nucleotide sequence: TGTGCCAGCAGCTTAACCGGGACAGAGTACACAGATACGCAGTATTTT. Translated, it gives CASSLTGTEYTDTQYF.

The chain joins TRBV7-2 to TRBJ2-1, with 8 bases that match TRBD2. The ends lost 6 bases at V and 12 bases at J; junction bases unmatched: 10. The CDR3 covers 13 residues. Germline-derived CDR1 and CDR2 are SGHTA and FQGNSA. The CDR3 sequence is CASSSAGGDGQFF. For the CDR3, the DNA is TGTGCCAGCAGTTCCGCCGGGGGGGACGGGCAGTTCTTC.

This chain joins TRBV25-1 and TRBJ2-7; the match to TRBD2 covers 11 bases. Trimming at V came to 7 bases and at J to 7 bases, leaving 15 bases not matched to a gene. Per germline, CDR1 MGHDK and CDR2 SYGVNS. The CDR3 loop spans 16 amino acids. The chain's CDR3 is CASKAPRLAGGEEQYF. The DNA of the CDR3 is TGTGCCAGCAAGGCCCCTCGGCTAGCGGGGGGTGAAGAGCAGTACTTC.

The chain links TRBV29-1 to TRBJ2-4; no clear D. The J call is in doubt because the DNA end fits TRBJ2-5 better. The CDR3 sequence is 12 residues long. The germline V gene encodes CDR1 SQVTM and CDR2 ANQGSEA. The DNA for the CDR3 is TGCAGCATATGGACGGACCAAGAGACCCAGTACTTC. Amino acids: CSIWTDQETQYF.

The chain has TRBV5-1 and TRBJ2-7; D might be TRBD2 (5 bases). The length of the CDR3 is 15 residues. In germline, CDR1 is SGHRS, CDR2 YFSETQ. Trimming took off 0 bases at V and 1 base at J, with 11 bases between the two ends. The CDR3 loop is CASSLDLASSYEQYF. The CDR3 DNA follows: TGCGCCAGCAGCTTGGATCTAGCCTCGTCCTACGAGCAGTACTTC.

The table lists this clonotype with a few counts. The chain employs TRBV29-1 and TRBJ1-4; D call uncertain. Trimming cost V 7 bases and J 4 bases, with 13 bases left between them. CDR3 length: 13 residues. In germline, CDR1 is SQVTM, CDR2 ANQGSEA. DNA for the CDR3: TGCAGCGCTTACGGAGCCGGTAATGAAAAACTGTTTTTT. It encodes CSAYGAGNEKLFF.

This rearrangement joins TRBV20-1 to TRBJ2-7, with D perhaps given as TRBD1 or TRBD2 (5 bases each). Looked up from germline, CDR1 is DFQATT and CDR2 is SNEGSKA (reference sequence). The CDR3 is made up of 13 amino acids. The V end lost 6 bases, the J end lost 3 bases, and 15 bases lay between the germline ends. CDR3 nucleotide sequence: TGCAGTGCCCGACCGGGACGCCTCTACGAGCAGTACTTC. Amino acid sequence: CSARPGRLYEQYF.

The V and J genes are TRBV7-2 and TRBJ1-6; 8 bases align to TRBD1. Germline V CDR1 and CDR2: SGHTA, FQGNSA. The CDR3 contains 16 residues. V lost 1 base to trimming and J lost 7 bases; unmatched junction nucleotides: 6. CDR3 nucleotide sequence: TGTGCCAGCAGCTTAGGGACAGGGAGGTTGAATTCACCCCTCCACTTT. Its protein product is CASSLGTGRLNSPLHF.

This rearrangement joins TRBV7-6 to TRBJ2-4; the match to TRBD1 covers 10 bases. The J call may be in error: the DNA end matches TRBJ2-3 better. Germline-derived CDR1 and CDR2 are SGHVS and FNYEAQ. This CDR3 has 14 residues. CDR3 coding DNA: TGTGCCAGCAGCTTAGGGGGACAGGGGAGAGCGCAGTATTTT. Amino acid sequence: CASSLGGQGRAQYF.

The chain combines TRBV20-1 with TRBJ1-2; D is perhaps TRBD1 (5 bases). Trimming removed 2 bases at V and 3 bases at J, with 13 bases between. CDR1 is DFQATT, CDR2 SNEGSKA, per germline (reference sequence). The CDR3 has 14 residues. CDR3 loop: CSARFRAGYYGYTF. CDR3 nucleotide sequence: TGCAGTGCTAGATTTAGGGCAGGGTACTATGGCTACACCTTC.

The table lists this clonotype with many counts. The chain's CDR3 is CAISKTQSGPWDEQFF. CDR3 nucleotide sequence: TGTGCCATCAGCAAAACCCAATCAGGGCCTTGGGATGAGCAGTTCTTC. This chain joins TRBV10-3 and TRBJ2-1; weak D call: TRBD1 (5 bases). This CDR3 has 16 residues. Germline V gene data show CDR1 as ENHRY and CDR2 as SYGVKD. V lost 6 bases and J lost 8, with 23 bases in between.